Sequencing of this T cell receptor (beta chain) was carried out in a study of blood T cell repertoires in COVID-19. This CDR3 has 12 residues. V dropped 0 bases and J dropped 10 bases, with 4 bases sitting between them. CDR1 is LNHNV and CDR2 is YYDKDF in the germline V gene (reference sequence). Sequencing used immunoSEQ multiplex PCR; TCRdb keeps in-frame clones, though not all of them. Of 30,000 to 40,000 clones detected, around 90% appear once; the ten largest clones hold 60% to 65%. The V and J genes are TRBV15 and TRBJ1-6; D unresolved. The clonotype was recovered from a man between 65 and 85 years old with acute or convalescent COVID-19. The specimen was peripheral blood. CDR3 sequence: CATSRDVSPLHF. For the CDR3, the DNA is TGTGCCACCAGCAGAGATGTATCACCCCTCCACTTT. The whole variable domain, remainder taken from reference TRBV15 and TRBJ1-6, is DAMVIQNPRYQVTQFGKPVTLSCSQTLNHNVMYWYQQKSSQAPKLLFHYYDKDFNNEADTPDNFQSRRPNTSFCFLDIRSPGLGDTAMYLCATSRDVSPLHFGNGTRLTVT.